This TCR beta chain was recorded in a study of response to subunit inactivated influenza vaccine. Broader study findings: Authors suggested each seasonal flu vaccination may recruit only limited numbers of new T cells.

This clonotype was detected many times. The antigen is not known. MiXCR, applied by TCRdb to the RT-PCR reads, yields one record per CDR3 protein. The data hold fewer than 750,000 distinct CDR3 sequences, with 12% to 15% observed a single time. The CDR3 runs 14 residues. In germline, CDR1 is ENHRY, CDR2 SYGVKD. V was shortened by 6 bases and J by 2 bases, with 12 bases between the two germline ends. Material: PBMCs from blood, obtained approximately 12 days after vaccination. This TCR came from a man aged 45-65 years who received an inactivated influenza vaccine. The rearrangement joins TRBV10-3 to TRBJ2-3; D ambiguous. CDR3 coding DNA: TGTGCCATCAGACAAGGACCTTCCACAGATACGCAGTATTTT. Translated, it gives CAIRQGPSTDTQYF.